The source of this TCR beta chain is a study of blood T cell repertoires in COVID-19. Across the study: Sites across the United States, Italy and Spain contributed samples from acute and convalescent COVID-19. Nucleic acid was either cDNA or gDNA, and it came from T cells, B-cell-depleted T cells, or PBMCs.

The authors' processing: By means of reference gene primer amplification, nucleated cell counts were estimated. Only in-frame clones appear in the TCRdb table, and some are missing; sequencing was by immunoSEQ multiplex PCR. The D gene and trimming were derived from the DNA, and the V and J assignments and clone size from that table. The table records 200,000 to 250,000 clones, roughly 86% of them present only once. V was clipped by 4 bases and J by 4 bases; unmatched bases: 3. The CDR3 length is 13 residues. Germline V gene lookup returns CDR1 SGHDT and CDR2 YYEEEE. This TCR derives from a woman aged 60-75 years who had recovered from COVID-19. Sample: peripheral blood. The chain links TRBV5-6 to TRBJ1-2; 8 bases match TRBD1. The CDR3 DNA reads TGTGCCAGCAGCCCAGGGGGCCTCTATGGCTACACCTTC. Translating it yields CASSPGGLYGYTF.